A selection of T cell receptor beta chains follows, all from one sample in a study of tumor and adjacent non-tumor tissue in lung cancer. TCRdb called the multiplex PCR reads again in MiXCR, with one record for every CDR3 protein. The table lists more than 55,000 distinct CDR3 sequences, 76% of them singletons. Sequenced: distant non-tumor lung tissue. The receptors were sampled from a man in his 60s with non-small cell lung cancer. Each CDR3 is given with its conserved first and last residue. A D gene is named only where the DNA matches it firmly. Some rows mark clone size as missing; the rest say once, few, many or name a class of expanded clone.

d_call clone_size j_call v_call cdr3_nt cdr3_aa
TRBD1 . TRBJ2-1 TRBV6-2/TRBV6-3 TGTGCCAGCAGTCCGGGACAGGGGATAATTGAGGAGCTCTTC CASSPGQGIIEELF
. . TRBJ1-2 TRBV4-1 TGCGCCAGCAGCCACACGCAGGGTAACTACTATGGCAACACCTTC CASSHTQGNYYGNTF
. . TRBJ2-7 TRBV29-1 TGCAGCACACGAATCAGGATTGAGCAGTACTTC CSTRIRIEQYF
. . TRBJ1-1 TRBV2 TGTGCCAGTAGCCAGAGTAACACTGAAGCTCTCTTT CASSQSNTEALF
TRBD2 . TRBJ2-5 TRBV6-1 TGTGCCAGCAGACGCTCGGGGCTAGCGGGAGAGACCGAGTACTTC CASRRSGLAGETEYF
TRBD2 . TRBJ2-7 TRBV14 TGTGTCAGCAGCCAAGAGTCACTAGCGGGGAGCTATGAGCAGTACTTC CVSSQESLAGSYEQYF
. once TRBJ2-1 TRBV6-5 TGTGCCAGCATTTTAAGGGCAGGAGGGGGGTACAATGAGTGGTTCTTC CASILRAGGGYNEWFF
TRBD2 . TRBJ2-3 TRBV29-1 TGCAACGTTGAAGGGACTAGCGGGGGCCGTGGTACGCAGTATTTT CNVEGTSGGRGTQYF
. . TRBJ2-5 TRBV6-5 TGTGCCAGCAGCCCCCGGTCTTTAGGTTCCCAGTACTTC CASSPRSLGSQYF
TRBD2 many TRBJ2-2 TRBV29-1 TGCAGCGTTCGGACTAGCGGGAGGACGGACACCGGGGAGCTGTTTTTT CSVRTSGRTDTGELFF
TRBD1 . TRBJ2-7 TRBV29-1 TGTCGCGCAACAAGGTGGGGACAGGGTTCCCACGAGCAGTACTTC CRATRWGQGSHEQYF
TRBD1 few TRBJ1-2 TRBV29-1 TGCAGCGTGGACAGGGCTAACTATGGCTACACCTTC CSVDRANYGYTF
TRBD1 . TRBJ2-2 TRBV6-1 TGTACCAGCAGTATCCGGGACAGGGGGCGCGTCCGCACCGGGGAGCTGTTTTTT CTSSIRDRGRVRTGELFF
. . TRBJ2-1 TRBV4-1 TGCGCCAGCAGCGTCCCTAGCGAGTCCTACAATGAGCATTTCTTC CASSVPSESYNEHFF
. . TRBJ2-3 TRBV11-3 TGTGCCAGCAACCACCGGGATGTCACAGATACGCAATATTTT CASNHRDVTDTQYF